Presented here are 26 T cell receptor beta chains from one specimen sequenced in a study of T cells in Graves' hyperthyroidism and ophthalmopathy. It was RNA transcripts that yielded the amplified TCR beta CDR3 regions. First-round RT-PCR of the TCR CDR3 relied on the HTBI primer set. From the multiplex PCR reads, TCRdb called clonotypes with MiXCR, one entry per CDR3 protein. Altogether under 250,000 distinct CDR3 sequences are present, roughly 22% being singletons, with the ten largest covering around 32%. Sequencing was carried out using blood. All receptors come from a woman aged 40 to 50 with Graves' ophthalmopathy.

This clonotype was recorded at least ten times. This chain links TRBV6-4 with TRBJ1-2; no clear D. The V end lost 6 bases, the J end lost 5 bases, and 10 bases lay between the germline ends. The CDR3 spans 12 residues. Looked up from germline, CDR1 is MRHNA and CDR2 is SNTAGT. The CDR3 bases are TGTGCCAGCAGCCTCCCCCGGTATGGCTACACCTTC. It encodes CASSLPRYGYTF.

This clonotype was observed at least ten times. The V and J genes are TRBV12-3 or TRBV12-4 and TRBJ2-5; D is tentatively TRBD1 or TRBD2 (6 bases each). Trimming took 6 bases from V and 2 from J, leaving 16 bases between them. The CDR3 covers 15 residues. The CDR3 sequence: CASSPTGGGQETQYF. The CDR3 DNA is TGTGCCAGCAGCCCGACAGGTGGGGGGCAAGAGACCCAGTACTTC.

This clonotype has a count of ten or more. The chain combines TRBV12-3 or TRBV12-4 with TRBJ2-4; TRBD2 aligns across 7 bases. V gave up 4 bases and J gave up 9 bases; unmatched junction bases: 12. This CDR3 has 15 amino acids. The CDR3 DNA reads as TGTGCCAGCAGTTCAACTCCTAGCGGTAGACCCATTCAGTACTTC. Protein product: CASSSTPSGRPIQYF.

There are a few counts of this clonotype. The V and J genes are TRBV6-5 and TRBJ2-7; possible D gene TRBD1, 6 bases. The V gene lost 4 bases and the J gene lost 5 bases, with 15 bases spanning the gap. The CDR3 contains 14 residues. The V gene's germline CDR1 is MNHEY and CDR2 SVGAGI. The CDR3 sequence: CASSSQPGVHEQYF. CDR3 coding DNA: TGTGCCAGCAGTTCTCAACCAGGGGTGCACGAGCAGTACTTC.

The chain combines TRBV6-5 with TRBJ1-1; TRBD1 might be the D (6 bases). CDR3 length: 14 amino acids. V lost 4 bases, J lost 1 base, and 10 bases lay in between. The germline V gene has CDR1 MNHEY and CDR2 SVGAGI. CDR3 sequence (DNA): TGTGCCAGCAGTTTCGGACAGACGAACACTGAAGCTTTCTTT. It encodes CASSFGQTNTEAFF.

This chain uses TRBV6-1 with TRBJ2-5; tentatively, D is TRBD2 (6 bases). The CDR3 has 15 residues. From germline, CDR1 is MNHNS and CDR2 SASEGT. V dropped 1 base and J dropped 1 base, with 10 bases sitting between them. The CDR3, as DNA: TGTGCCAGCAGTGAAGATTTAGCGGTCCAAGAGACCCAGTACTTC. This gives the protein CASSEDLAVQETQYF.

The sample holds many counts of this clonotype. The chain joins TRBV28 to TRBJ1-5, with unresolved D. The CDR3 runs 13 residues. V lost 5 bases, J lost 4 bases, and 9 bases lay in between. Germline values: CDR1 MDHEN, CDR2 SYDVKM. The DNA of the CDR3 is TGTGCCAGCAGTCCCAGCCAGAATCAGCCCCAGCATTTT. This sequence encodes CASSPSQNQPQHF.

In its sample, this clonotype was seen many times. The chain has TRBV6-1 and TRBJ2-7; the D is unclear. This CDR3 region has 12 residues. CDR1 is MNHNS and CDR2 is SASEGT in the germline V gene. Trimming stripped 6 bases from V and 0 bases from J, with 6 bases between. In DNA form, the CDR3 reads TGTGCCAGCAGGGACCTCTCCTACGAGCAGTACTTC. Translated, it gives CASRDLSYEQYF.

There are many counts of this clonotype. This may stem from a read error, because a much larger clone lies one nucleotide away. The V gene is TRBV24-1, the J gene TRBJ2-5; D remains ambiguous. Per the germline V gene, CDR1 is KGHDR and CDR2 is SFDVKD. CDR3 size: 13 residues. Deletions cut 9 bases from V and 2 bases from J, with 12 bases between. CDR3 DNA: TGTGCCACCGGTGGTCCGGCACAAGAGACCCAGTACTTC. Protein product: CATGGPAQETQYF.

This clonotype was counted ten times or more. The chain uses TRBV4-1 and TRBJ2-7; D not resolved. The CDR3 runs to 15 residues. V was pared by 0 bases and J by 0 bases, with 9 bases between. CDR1 is MGHRA and CDR2 is YSYEKL in the germline V gene. The DNA for the CDR3 is TGCGCCAGCAGCCAAGAGGGATTTACCTCCTACGAGCAGTACTTC. Encoded protein: CASSQEGFTSYEQYF.

J is TRBJ2-7 and V is TRBV6-5, with D maybe TRBD1 (5 bases). The V and J ends lost 4 bases and 4 bases respectively, with 17 bases between them. This CDR3 is built from 15 residues. Germline lookup yields CDR1 MNHEY and CDR2 SVGAGI. The CDR3 spells CASSFDGKGPYEQYF. Written as DNA, the CDR3 is TGTGCCAGCAGTTTCGACGGAAAGGGGCCTTACGAGCAGTACTTC.

This clonotype was counted at least ten times. The chain is built from TRBV2 and TRBJ2-7; unclear D gene. Looked up from germline, CDR1 is SNHLY and CDR2 is FYNNEI. The V and J ends lost 2 bases and 3 bases respectively, with 5 bases between them. The CDR3 totals 12 residues. Written as DNA, the CDR3 is TGTGCCAGCAGTGAACTGCTCTACGAGCAGTACTTC. Translated, it gives CASSELLYEQYF.

This clonotype has at least ten counts. The chain employs TRBV7-9 and TRBJ2-5; D gene unclear. CDR3 length equals 13 residues. V shed 5 bases and J shed 5 bases, with 12 bases lying between them. Per the germline V gene, CDR1 is SEHNR and CDR2 is FQNEAQ (reference sequence). This CDR3 reads CASSPTLGETQYF. CDR3 DNA: TGTGCCAGCAGCCCTACCCTGGGTGAGACCCAGTACTTC.

The J gene is TRBJ2-2, the V gene TRBV12-3 or TRBV12-4, with D possibly matching TRBD1 (6 bases). The CDR3 extends over 18 amino acids. Trimming cost V 4 bases and J 1 base, with 19 bases left between them. In DNA form, the CDR3 reads TGTGCCAGCAGTTCCCGTGTAAGGACAGATAGGAACACCGGGGAGCTGTTTTTT. Encoded protein: CASSSRVRTDRNTGELFF.

This clonotype came up many times. This could be a read error, since a much larger clone is one nucleotide away. This chain connects TRBV6-5 to TRBJ2-7; 11 nucleotides agree with TRBD2. The CDR3 is made up of 15 amino acids. Germline CDR1 MNHEY, CDR2 SVGAGI. V lost 6 bases, J lost 8 bases, and 12 bases stayed unmatched. As DNA, the CDR3 is TGTGCCAGCAGATTAGCGGGAGGGCCCGGTGGAAAGCAGTACTTC. Amino acid sequence: CASRLAGGPGGKQYF.

The chain uses TRBV7-2 and TRBJ2-2; no firm D call. Trimming shortened V by 2 bases and J by 1 base, and 8 bases separated the two germline ends. This CDR3 region has 15 residues. The germline gives CDR1 SGHTA, CDR2 FQGNSA. As DNA, the CDR3 is TGTGCCAGCAGCTTAAGACCGAGGAACACCGGGGAGCTGTTTTTT. It is translated as CASSLRPRNTGELFF. Looking up the rest from reference TRBV7-2 and TRBJ2-2 gives the full variable domain: GAGVSQSPSNKVTEKGKDVELRCDPISGHTALYWYRQSLGQGLEFLIYFQGNSAPDKSGLPSDRFSAERTGGSVSTLTIQRTQQEDSAVYLCASSLRPRNTGELFFGEGSRLTVL.

This clonotype was seen ten or more times. The chain carries TRBV19 and TRBJ1-5; D is undetermined. V gave up 7 bases and J gave up 0 bases, with 10 bases separating them. The CDR3 length is 14 residues. Germline V gives CDR1 LNHDA, CDR2 SQIVND (reference sequence). The CDR3 region is CASTLMASNQPQHF. In DNA, the CDR3 is TGTGCCAGTACCCTCATGGCTAGCAATCAGCCCCAGCATTTT. The complete variable domain, with remaining parts taken from reference TRBV19 and TRBJ1-5, reads DGGITQSPKYLFRKEGQNVTLSCEQNLNHDAMYWYRQDPGQGLRLIYYSQIVNDFQKGDIAEGYSVSREKKESFPLTVTSAQKNPTAFYLCASTLMASNQPQHFGDGTRLSIL.

This clonotype was detected many times. The V call is TRBV14, the J call TRBJ2-7; D could derive from TRBD1 or TRBD2 (6 bases each). V dropped 0 bases and J dropped 7 bases, with 10 bases sitting between them. Germline CDR1 is SGHDN and CDR2 is FVKESK. This CDR3 region has 13 residues. The CDR3 protein is CASSQERGLEQYF. The DNA for the CDR3 is TGTGCCAGCAGCCAAGAACGGGGGCTAGAGCAGTACTTC.

This clonotype was counted many times. V usage is TRBV20-1 and J usage is TRBJ1-1; no firm D call. With 0 bases removed from V and 0 bases from J, the gap between germline ends came to 8 bases. Germline loops: CDR1 DFQATT, CDR2 SNEGSKA (reference sequence). The CDR3 sequence is 14 residues long. The CDR3 sequence: CSARDGVVNTEAFF. The CDR3 nucleotides read TGCAGTGCTAGAGACGGGGTAGTGAACACTGAAGCTTTCTTT.

Many counts were recorded for this clonotype. The chain employs TRBV20-1 and TRBJ2-7; 10 bases align to TRBD1. This CDR3 has 15 amino acids. V dropped 3 bases and J dropped 2; count of bases not matched to a gene: 7. The germline V gene encodes CDR1 DFQATT and CDR2 SNEGSKA (reference sequence). CDR3 sequence reads: CSASLLGQGAYEQYF. The CDR3 nucleotides are TGCAGTGCTAGCTTGCTCGGACAGGGGGCCTACGAGCAGTACTTC.

The chain couples TRBV27 to TRBJ2-7, with 9 bases matching TRBD2. The CDR3 spans 17 residues. Germline V gene sequence: CDR1 MNHEY, CDR2 SMNVEV (reference sequence). V gave up 5 bases and J gave up 2 bases; unmatched junction bases: 13. The CDR3 reads CASSLLPLTSGPYEQYF. The CDR3 bases are TGTGCCAGCAGTCTCCTACCCCTAACTAGCGGGCCCTACGAGCAGTACTTC.

The V call is TRBV6-1, the J call TRBJ2-7, with 11 bases aligning to TRBD1. Germline CDR1 is MNHNS and CDR2 is SASEGT. The CDR3 length is 14 residues. Losses at the gene ends were 9 bases for V and 2 bases for J; bases not matched to a gene: 6. CDR3 DNA sequence: TGTGCCAGTCACAAGGGACAGGGGGCCTACGAGCAGTACTTC. This gives the protein CASHKGQGAYEQYF.

This clonotype was picked up many times. The chain is built from TRBV20-1 and TRBJ2-5, with 11 bases identical to TRBD2. This CDR3 comprises 16 residues. Germline V gene data show CDR1 as DFQATT and CDR2 as SNEGSKA (reference sequence). V was pared by 1 base and J by 5 bases, with 9 bases of the junction left unmatched. The CDR3 is CSARVPSGRTVETQYF. CDR3 in DNA: TGCAGTGCTAGAGTGCCTAGCGGGAGGACGGTGGAGACCCAGTACTTC.

This clonotype has ten or more counts. V and J are TRBV6-1 and TRBJ2-7, with D unresolved. V was pared by 6 bases and J by 1 base, with 13 bases between. The germline V gene has CDR1 MNHNS and CDR2 SASEGT. The CDR3 spans 14 residues. The CDR3 protein is CASRDDMLSYEQYF. CDR3 coding DNA: TGTGCCAGCAGGGACGACATGTTATCCTACGAGCAGTACTTC.

This clonotype was observed many times. The V gene is TRBV29-1, the J gene TRBJ2-5, with D possibly matching TRBD2 (6 bases). CDR1 SQVTM and CDR2 ANQGSEA come from the germline V gene. Between the trimmed V and J ends, which lost 2 bases and 0 bases, there was a span of 10 bases. The CDR3 length is 14 residues. In DNA, the CDR3 is TGCAGCGTTGAATCGACTAGGTACCAAGAGACCCAGTACTTC. It specifies CSVESTRYQETQYF.

Remarks on this clonotype: A clone one base away is much larger, so this may be a read error. The rearrangement joins TRBV20-1 to TRBJ1-6; D is ambiguous. This CDR3 spans 17 amino acids. Germline CDR1 reads DFQATT; CDR2 reads SNEGSKA (reference sequence). DNA for the CDR3: TGCCGTGCTAGAGATTATTGGGCCAAGGACCCCGGCCACCCCCTCCACTTT. Its translation is CRARDYWAKDPGHPLHF.